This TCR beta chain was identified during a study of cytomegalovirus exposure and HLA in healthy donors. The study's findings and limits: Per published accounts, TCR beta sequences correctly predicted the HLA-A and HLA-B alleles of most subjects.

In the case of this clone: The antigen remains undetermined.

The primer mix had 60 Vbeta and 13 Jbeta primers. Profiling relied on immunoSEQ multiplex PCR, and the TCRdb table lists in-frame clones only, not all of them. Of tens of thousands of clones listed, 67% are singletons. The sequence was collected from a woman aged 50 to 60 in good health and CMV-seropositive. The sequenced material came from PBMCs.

The CDR3 DNA sequence: TGTGCCAGCGACAAGGTTAATCAGCCCCAGCATTTT. Translation gives CASDKVNQPQHF. The rearrangement links TRBV28 to TRBJ1-5, with D unresolved. CDR1 MDHEN and CDR2 SYDVKM come from the germline V gene. The CDR3 totals 12 residues. Trimming shortened V by 8 bases and J by 4 bases, and 9 bases separated the two germline ends.